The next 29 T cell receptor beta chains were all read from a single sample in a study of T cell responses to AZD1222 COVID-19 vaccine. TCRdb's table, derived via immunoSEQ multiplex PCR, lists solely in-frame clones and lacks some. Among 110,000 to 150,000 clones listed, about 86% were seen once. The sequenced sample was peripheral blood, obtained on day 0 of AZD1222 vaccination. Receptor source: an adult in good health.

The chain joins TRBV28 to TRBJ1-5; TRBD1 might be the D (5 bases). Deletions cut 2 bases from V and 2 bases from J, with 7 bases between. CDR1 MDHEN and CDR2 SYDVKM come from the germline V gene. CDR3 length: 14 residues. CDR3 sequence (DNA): TGTGCCAGCAGTTTAGGGGGTGGCAATCAGCCCCAGCATTTT. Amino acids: CASSLGGGNQPQHF.

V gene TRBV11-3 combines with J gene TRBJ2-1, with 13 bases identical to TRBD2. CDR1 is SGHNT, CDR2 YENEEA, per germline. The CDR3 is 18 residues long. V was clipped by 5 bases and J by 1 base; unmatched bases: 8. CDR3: CASSPRTSGSASYNEQFF. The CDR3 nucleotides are TGTGCCAGCAGCCCCCGGACTAGCGGGAGTGCGTCCTACAATGAGCAGTTCTTC.

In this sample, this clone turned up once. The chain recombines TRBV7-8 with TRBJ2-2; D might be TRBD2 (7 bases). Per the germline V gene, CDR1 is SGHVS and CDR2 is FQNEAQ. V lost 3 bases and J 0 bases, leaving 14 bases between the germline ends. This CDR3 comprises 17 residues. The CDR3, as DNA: TGTGCCAGCAGCTTGGGCTGGGGGGGCGCGAACACCGGGGAGCTGTTTTTT. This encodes CASSLGWGGANTGELFF.

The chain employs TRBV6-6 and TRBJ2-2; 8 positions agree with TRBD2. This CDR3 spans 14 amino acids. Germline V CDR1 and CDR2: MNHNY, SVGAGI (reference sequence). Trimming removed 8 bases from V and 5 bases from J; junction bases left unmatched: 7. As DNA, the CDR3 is TGTGCCAGCCTGGCTAGCGGGCCTACCGGGGAGCTGTTTTTT. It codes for CASLASGPTGELFF.

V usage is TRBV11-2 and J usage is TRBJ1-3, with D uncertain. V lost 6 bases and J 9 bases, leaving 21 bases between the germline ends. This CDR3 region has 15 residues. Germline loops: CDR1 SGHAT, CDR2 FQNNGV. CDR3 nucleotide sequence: TGTGCCAGCAGGAGAGCGGAACTCTCTGTTGGCACCATATATTTT. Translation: CASRRAELSVGTIYF.

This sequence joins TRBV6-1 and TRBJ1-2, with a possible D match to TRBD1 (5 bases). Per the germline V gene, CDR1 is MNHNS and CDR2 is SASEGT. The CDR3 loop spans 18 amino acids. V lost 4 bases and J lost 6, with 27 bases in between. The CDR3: CASSGLSGWGPERDGYTF. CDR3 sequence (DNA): TGTGCCAGCAGTGGCCTGAGTGGTTGGGGACCAGAACGAGATGGCTACACCTTC.

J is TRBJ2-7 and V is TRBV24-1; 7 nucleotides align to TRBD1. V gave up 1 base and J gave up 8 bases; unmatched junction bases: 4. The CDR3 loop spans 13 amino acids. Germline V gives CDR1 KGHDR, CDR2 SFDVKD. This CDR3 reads CATSDLTGDQQYF. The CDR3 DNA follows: TGTGCCACCAGTGATTTAACAGGGGATCAGCAGTACTTC.

CDR3 protein: CASSTDSSNQPQHF. The CDR3 DNA reads TGTGCCAGCAGTACCGATTCGAGCAATCAGCCCCAGCATTTT. V gene TRBV6-1 combines with J gene TRBJ1-5, with unresolved D. V was pared by 5 bases and J by 1 base, with 9 bases between. CDR3 size: 14 residues. Per the germline V gene, CDR1 is MNHNS and CDR2 is SASEGT.

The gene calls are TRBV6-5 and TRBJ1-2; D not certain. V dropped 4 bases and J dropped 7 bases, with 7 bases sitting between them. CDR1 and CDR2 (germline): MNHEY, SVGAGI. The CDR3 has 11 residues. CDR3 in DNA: TGTGCCAGCAGTTTCAGTGGTGGCTACACCTTC. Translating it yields CASSFSGGYTF.

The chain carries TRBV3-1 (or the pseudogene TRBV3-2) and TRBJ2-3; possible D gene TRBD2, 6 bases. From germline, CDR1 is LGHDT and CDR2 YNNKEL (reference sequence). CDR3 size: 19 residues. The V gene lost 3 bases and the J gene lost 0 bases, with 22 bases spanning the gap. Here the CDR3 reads CASSQGPWAAGGSTDTQYF. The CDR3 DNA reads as TGTGCCAGCAGCCAGGGACCTTGGGCAGCGGGTGGGAGCACAGATACGCAGTATTTT.

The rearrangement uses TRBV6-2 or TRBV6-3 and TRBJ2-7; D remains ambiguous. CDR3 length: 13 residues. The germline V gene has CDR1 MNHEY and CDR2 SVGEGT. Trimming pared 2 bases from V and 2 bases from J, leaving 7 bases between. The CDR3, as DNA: TGTGCCAGCAGTTACGAGGCCCCCTACGAGCAGTACTTC. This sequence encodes CASSYEAPYEQYF.

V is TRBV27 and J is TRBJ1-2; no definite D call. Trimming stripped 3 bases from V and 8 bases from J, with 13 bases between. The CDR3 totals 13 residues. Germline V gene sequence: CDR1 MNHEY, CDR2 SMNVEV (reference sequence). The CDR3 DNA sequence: TGTGCCAGCAGTTTCGCACCTCGTATCGGCTACACCTTC. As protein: CASSFAPRIGYTF.

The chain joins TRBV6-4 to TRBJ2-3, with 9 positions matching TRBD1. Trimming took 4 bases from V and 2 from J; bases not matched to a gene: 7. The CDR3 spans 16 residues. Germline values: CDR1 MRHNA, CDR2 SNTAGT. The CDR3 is CASSVRTGEATDTQYF. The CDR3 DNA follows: TGTGCCAGCAGTGTACGGACAGGGGAGGCCACAGATACGCAGTATTTT.

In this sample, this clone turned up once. The CDR3 loop is CASSKKGAGVDTGELFF. The CDR3 DNA sequence: TGTGCCAGCAGCAAGAAGGGGGCGGGAGTAGATACCGGGGAGCTGTTTTTT. The J gene is TRBJ2-2, the V gene TRBV9; TRBD1 or TRBD2 may be the D gene (7 bases each). Germline loops: CDR1 SGDLS, CDR2 YYNGEE. This CDR3 has 17 amino acids. The V end was cut by 4 bases, the J end by 5 bases, with 21 bases between.

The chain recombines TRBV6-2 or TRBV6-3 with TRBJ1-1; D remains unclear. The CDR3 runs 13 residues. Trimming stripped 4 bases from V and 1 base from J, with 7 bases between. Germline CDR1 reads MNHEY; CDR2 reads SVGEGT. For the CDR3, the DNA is TGTGCCAGCAGTTCTCAGGCGAACACTGAAGCTTTCTTT. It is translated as CASSSQANTEAFF.

CDR3 DNA: TGTGCCAGCAGGACGACCTATTCCAACACTGAAGCTTTCTTT. This translates into CASRTTYSNTEAFF. The chain recombines TRBV6-4 with TRBJ1-1, with D unclear. This CDR3 has 14 residues. V was cut by 6 bases and J by 2 bases, with 13 bases left in between. Germline V CDR1 and CDR2: MRHNA, SNTAGT.

The CDR3 bases are TGTGCCAGCAGTTACGGAACAGGGGTCGGGGGGACCCAGTACTTC. It specifies CASSYGTGVGGTQYF. The J gene is TRBJ2-5, the V gene TRBV6-5; D possibly corresponds to TRBD1 (7 bases). V lost 2 bases to trimming and J lost 7 bases, with 17 bases between them. Germline lookup yields CDR1 MNHEY and CDR2 SVGAGI. The CDR3 spans 15 residues.

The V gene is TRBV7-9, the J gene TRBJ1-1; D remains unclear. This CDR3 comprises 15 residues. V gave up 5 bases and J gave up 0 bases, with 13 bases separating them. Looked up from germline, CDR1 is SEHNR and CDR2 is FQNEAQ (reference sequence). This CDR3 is CASSTIVEVNTEAFF. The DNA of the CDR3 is TGTGCCAGCAGCACCATTGTTGAAGTGAACACTGAAGCTTTCTTT.

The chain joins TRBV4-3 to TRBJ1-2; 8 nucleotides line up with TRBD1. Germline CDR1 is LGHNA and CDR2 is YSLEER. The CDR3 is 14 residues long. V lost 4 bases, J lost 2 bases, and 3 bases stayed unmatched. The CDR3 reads CASSPDRGNYGYTF. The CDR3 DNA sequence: TGCGCCAGCAGCCCAGACAGGGGAAACTATGGCTACACCTTC.

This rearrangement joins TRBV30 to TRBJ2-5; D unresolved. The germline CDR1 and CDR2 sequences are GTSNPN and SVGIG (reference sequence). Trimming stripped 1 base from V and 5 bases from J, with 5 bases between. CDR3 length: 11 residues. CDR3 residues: CAWSGMETQYF. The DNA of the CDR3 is TGTGCCTGGAGTGGCATGGAGACCCAGTACTTC.

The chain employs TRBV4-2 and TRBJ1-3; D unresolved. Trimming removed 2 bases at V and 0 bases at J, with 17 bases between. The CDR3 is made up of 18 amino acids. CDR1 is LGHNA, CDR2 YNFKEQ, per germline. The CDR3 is CASSQQDHSRSSGNTIYF. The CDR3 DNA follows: TGTGCCAGCAGCCAACAGGACCACAGCCGGAGCTCTGGAAACACCATATATTTT.

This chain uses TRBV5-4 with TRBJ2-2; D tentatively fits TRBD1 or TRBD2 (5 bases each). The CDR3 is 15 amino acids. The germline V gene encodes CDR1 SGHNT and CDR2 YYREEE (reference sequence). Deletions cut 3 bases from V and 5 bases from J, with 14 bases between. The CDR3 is CASSSRGVFTGELFF. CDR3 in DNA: TGTGCCAGCAGCTCTAGAGGGGTGTTTACCGGGGAGCTGTTTTTT. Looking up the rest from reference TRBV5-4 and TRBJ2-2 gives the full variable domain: ETGVTQSPTHLIKTRGQQVTLRCSSQSGHNTVSWYQQALGQGPQFIFQYYREEENGRGNFPPRFSGLQFPNYSSELNVNALELDDSALYLCASSSRGVFTGELFFGEGSRLTVL.

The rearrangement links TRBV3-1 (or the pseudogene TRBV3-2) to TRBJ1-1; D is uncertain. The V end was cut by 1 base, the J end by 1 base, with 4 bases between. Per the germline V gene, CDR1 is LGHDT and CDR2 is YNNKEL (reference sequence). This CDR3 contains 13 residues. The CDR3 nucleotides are TGTGCCAGCAGCCAAGGCGCGAACACTGAAGCTTTCTTT. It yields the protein CASSQGANTEAFF.

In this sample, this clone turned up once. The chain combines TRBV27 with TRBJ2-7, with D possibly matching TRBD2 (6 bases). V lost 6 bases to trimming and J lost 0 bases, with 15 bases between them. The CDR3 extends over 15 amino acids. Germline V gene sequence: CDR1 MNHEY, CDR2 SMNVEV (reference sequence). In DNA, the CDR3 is TGTGCCAGCAGAAAGATTAGCGGACTCTCCTACGAGCAGTACTTC. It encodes CASRKISGLSYEQYF.

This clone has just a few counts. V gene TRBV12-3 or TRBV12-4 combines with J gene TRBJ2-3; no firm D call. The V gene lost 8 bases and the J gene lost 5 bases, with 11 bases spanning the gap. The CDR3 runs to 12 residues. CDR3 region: CASASARDTQYF. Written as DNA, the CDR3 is TGTGCCAGCGCAAGCGCGAGAGATACGCAGTATTTT.

This chain's CDR3 is CASSFRGTGTEQYF. The CDR3 nucleotides read TGTGCCAGCAGCTTCCGGGGGACAGGGACCGAGCAGTACTTC. The chain is built from TRBV5-8 and TRBJ2-7; 9 nucleotides line up with TRBD1. The CDR3 is made up of 14 amino acids. Germline CDR1 SGHTS, CDR2 YDEGEE. The junction had 6 bases not matched to a gene; V was cut back by 2 bases and J by 6 bases.

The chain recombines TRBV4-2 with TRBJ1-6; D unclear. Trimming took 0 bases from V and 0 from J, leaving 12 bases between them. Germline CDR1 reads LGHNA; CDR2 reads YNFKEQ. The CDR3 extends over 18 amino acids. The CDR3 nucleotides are TGTGCCAGCAGCCAAGAGACTCTCAGGAGCTCCTATAATTCACCCCTCCACTTT. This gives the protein CASSQETLRSSYNSPLHF.

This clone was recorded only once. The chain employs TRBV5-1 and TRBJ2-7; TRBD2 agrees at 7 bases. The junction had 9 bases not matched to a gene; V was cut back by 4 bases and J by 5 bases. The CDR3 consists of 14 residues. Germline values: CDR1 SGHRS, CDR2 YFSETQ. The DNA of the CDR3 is TGCGCCAGCAGCGCGGGGGTAGAGCGAAACGAGCAGTACTTC. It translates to CASSAGVERNEQYF.

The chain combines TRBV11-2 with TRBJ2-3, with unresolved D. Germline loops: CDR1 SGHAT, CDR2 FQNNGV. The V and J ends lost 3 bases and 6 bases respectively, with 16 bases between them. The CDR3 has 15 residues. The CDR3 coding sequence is TGTGCCAGCAGCTTGTCTACTTTCCCCCGGGATACGCAGTATTTT. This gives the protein CASSLSTFPRDTQYF.